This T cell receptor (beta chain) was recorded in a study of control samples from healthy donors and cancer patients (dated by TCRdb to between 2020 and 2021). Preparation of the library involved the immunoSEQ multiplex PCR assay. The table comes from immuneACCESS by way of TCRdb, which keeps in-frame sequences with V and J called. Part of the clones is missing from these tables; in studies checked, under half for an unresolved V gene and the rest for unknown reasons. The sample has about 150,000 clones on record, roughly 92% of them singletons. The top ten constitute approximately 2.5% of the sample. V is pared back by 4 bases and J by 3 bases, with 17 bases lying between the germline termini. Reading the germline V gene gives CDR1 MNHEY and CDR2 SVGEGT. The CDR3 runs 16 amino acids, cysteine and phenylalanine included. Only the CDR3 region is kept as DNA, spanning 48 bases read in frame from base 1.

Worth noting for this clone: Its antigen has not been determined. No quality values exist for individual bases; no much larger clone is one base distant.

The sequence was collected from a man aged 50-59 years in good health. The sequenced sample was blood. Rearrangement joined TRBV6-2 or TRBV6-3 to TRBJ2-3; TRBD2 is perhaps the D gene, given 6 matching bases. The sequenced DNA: TGTGCCAGCAGTTCCCTAGCGCACTCGGGGACAGATACGCAGTATTTT. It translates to CASSSLAHSGTDTQYF.